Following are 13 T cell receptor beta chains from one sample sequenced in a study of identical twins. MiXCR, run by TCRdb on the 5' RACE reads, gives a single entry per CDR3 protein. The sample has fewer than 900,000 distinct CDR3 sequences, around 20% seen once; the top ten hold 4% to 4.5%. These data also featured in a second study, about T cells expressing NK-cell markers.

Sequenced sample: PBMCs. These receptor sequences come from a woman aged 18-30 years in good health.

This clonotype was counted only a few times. The CDR3 loop is CASSLDLLRGAGTDTQYF. DNA for the CDR3: TGTGCCAGCAGCTTAGATTTGTTGCGGGGGGCCGGCACAGATACGCAGTATTTT. The chain joins TRBV11-2 to TRBJ2-3; the match to TRBD2 covers 8 bases. CDR3 length equals 18 residues. Germline lookup yields CDR1 SGHAT and CDR2 FQNNGV. V shed 0 bases, J shed 1 base, and the junction held 9 bases outside the gene matches.

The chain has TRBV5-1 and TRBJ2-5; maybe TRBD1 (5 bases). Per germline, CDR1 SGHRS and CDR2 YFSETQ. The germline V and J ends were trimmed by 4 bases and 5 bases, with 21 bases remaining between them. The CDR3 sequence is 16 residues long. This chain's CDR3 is CASSPGLVRVTETQYF. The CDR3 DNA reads TGCGCCAGCAGCCCAGGTCTGGTCAGGGTCACCGAGACCCAGTACTTC. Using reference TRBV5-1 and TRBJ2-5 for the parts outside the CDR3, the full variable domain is KAGVTQTPRYLIKTRGQQVTLSCSPISGHRSVSWYQQTPGQGLQFLFEYFSETQRNKGNFPGRFSGRQFSNSRSEMNVSTLELGDSALYLCASSPGLVRVTETQYFGPGTRLLVL.

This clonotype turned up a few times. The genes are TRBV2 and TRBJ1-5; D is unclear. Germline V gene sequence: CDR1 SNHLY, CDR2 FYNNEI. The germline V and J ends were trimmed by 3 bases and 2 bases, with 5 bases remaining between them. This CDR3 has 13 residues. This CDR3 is CASSDEGNQPQHF. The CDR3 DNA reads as TGTGCCAGCAGTGATGAGGGCAATCAGCCCCAGCATTTT.

CDR3 nucleotides: TGCGCCAGCAGTGCAACAGGCCTGCAGTACTTC. It translates to CASSATGLQYF. The chain combines TRBV10-2 with TRBJ2-7; the D gene is possibly TRBD1 (5 bases). This CDR3 region has 11 residues. The germline V and J ends were trimmed by 4 bases and 9 bases, with 10 bases remaining between them. Germline values: CDR1 WSHSY, CDR2 SAAADI.

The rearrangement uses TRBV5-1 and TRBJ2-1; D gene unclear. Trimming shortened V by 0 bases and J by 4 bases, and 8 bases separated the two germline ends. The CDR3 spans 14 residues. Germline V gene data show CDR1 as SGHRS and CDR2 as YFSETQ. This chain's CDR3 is CASSLANAYNEQFF. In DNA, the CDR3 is TGCGCCAGCAGCTTGGCCAATGCGTACAATGAGCAGTTCTTC. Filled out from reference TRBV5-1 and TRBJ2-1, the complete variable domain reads KAGVTQTPRYLIKTRGQQVTLSCSPISGHRSVSWYQQTPGQGLQFLFEYFSETQRNKGNFPGRFSGRQFSNSRSEMNVSTLELGDSALYLCASSLANAYNEQFFGPGTRLTVL.

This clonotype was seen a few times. CDR3 nucleotide sequence: TGCGCCAGCGGGCCGTCGGACACCGGGGAGCTGTTTTTT. This translates into CASGPSDTGELFF. The chain couples TRBV5-1 to TRBJ2-2; D gene unclear. Per the germline V gene, CDR1 is SGHRS and CDR2 is YFSETQ. This CDR3 region has 13 residues. Deletions cut 7 bases from V and 3 bases from J, with 10 bases between. Full variable domain (missing parts from reference TRBV5-1 and TRBJ2-2): KAGVTQTPRYLIKTRGQQVTLSCSPISGHRSVSWYQQTPGQGLQFLFEYFSETQRNKGNFPGRFSGRQFSNSRSEMNVSTLELGDSALYLCASGPSDTGELFFGEGSRLTVL.

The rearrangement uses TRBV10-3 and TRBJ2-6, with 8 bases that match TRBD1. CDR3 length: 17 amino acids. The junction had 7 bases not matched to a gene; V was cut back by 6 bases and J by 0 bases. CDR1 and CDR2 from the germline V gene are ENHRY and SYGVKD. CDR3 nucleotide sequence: TGTGCCATCAGCGGACAGGGAACCTACTCTGGGGCCAACGTCCTGACTTTC. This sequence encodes CAISGQGTYSGANVLTF.

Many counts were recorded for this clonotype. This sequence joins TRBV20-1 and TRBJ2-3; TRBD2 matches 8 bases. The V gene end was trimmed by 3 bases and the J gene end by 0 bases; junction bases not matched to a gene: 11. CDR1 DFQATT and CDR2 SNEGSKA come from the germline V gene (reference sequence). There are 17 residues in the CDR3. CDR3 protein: CSASQAGALHSTDTQYF. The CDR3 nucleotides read TGCAGTGCTAGTCAAGCGGGGGCCCTACATAGCACAGATACGCAGTATTTT.

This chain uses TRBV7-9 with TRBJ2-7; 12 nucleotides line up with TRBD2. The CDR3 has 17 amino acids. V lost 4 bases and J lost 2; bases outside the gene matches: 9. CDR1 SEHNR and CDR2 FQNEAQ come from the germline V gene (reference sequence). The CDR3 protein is CASSYWTSGDGPYEQYF. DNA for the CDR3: TGTGCCAGCAGCTATTGGACTAGCGGGGATGGACCCTACGAGCAGTACTTC.

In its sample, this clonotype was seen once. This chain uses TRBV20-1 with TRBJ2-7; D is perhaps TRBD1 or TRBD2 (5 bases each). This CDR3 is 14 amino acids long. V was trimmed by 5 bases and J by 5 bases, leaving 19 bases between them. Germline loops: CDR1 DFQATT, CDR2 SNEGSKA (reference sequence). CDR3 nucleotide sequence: TGCAGTGCTTACCCGGGACCCCGTCTTGACGAGCAGTACTTC. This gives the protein CSAYPGPRLDEQYF.

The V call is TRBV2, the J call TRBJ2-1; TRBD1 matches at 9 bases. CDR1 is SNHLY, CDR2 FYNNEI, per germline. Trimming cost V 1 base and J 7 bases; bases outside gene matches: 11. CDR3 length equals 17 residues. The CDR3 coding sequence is TGTGCCAGCAGTGAAGAGGTTGCACAGGGGGCAAGGAATGAGCAGTTCTTC. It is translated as CASSEEVAQGARNEQFF.

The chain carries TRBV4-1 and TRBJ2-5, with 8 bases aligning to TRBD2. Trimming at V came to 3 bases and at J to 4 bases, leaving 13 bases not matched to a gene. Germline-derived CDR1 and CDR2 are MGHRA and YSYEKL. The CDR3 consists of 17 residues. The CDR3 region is CASSHPPEAGVGETQYF. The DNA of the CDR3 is TGCGCCAGCAGCCATCCCCCCGAAGCGGGAGTTGGAGAGACCCAGTACTTC.

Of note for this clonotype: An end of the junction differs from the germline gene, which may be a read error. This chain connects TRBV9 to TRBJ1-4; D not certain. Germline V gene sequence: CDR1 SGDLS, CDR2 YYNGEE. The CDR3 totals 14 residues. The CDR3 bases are TGTGCCAGCAGCGTAACCGGGCTTAATCAAAAACTGTTTTTT. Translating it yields CASSVTGLNQKLFF.